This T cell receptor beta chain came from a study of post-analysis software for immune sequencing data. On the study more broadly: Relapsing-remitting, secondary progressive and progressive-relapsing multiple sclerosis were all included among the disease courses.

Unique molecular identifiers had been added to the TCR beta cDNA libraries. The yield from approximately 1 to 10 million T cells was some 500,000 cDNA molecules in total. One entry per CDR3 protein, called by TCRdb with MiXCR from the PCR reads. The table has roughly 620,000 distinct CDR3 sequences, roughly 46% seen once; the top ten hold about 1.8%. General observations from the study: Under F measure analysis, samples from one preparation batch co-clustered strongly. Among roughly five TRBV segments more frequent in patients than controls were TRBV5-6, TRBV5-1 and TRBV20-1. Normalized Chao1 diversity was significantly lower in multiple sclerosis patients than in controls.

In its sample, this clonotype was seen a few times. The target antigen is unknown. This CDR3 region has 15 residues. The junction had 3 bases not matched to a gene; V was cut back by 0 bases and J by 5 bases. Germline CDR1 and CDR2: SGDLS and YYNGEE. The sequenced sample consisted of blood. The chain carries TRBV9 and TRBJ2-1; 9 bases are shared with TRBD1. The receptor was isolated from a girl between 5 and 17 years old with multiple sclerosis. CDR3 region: CASSVEDRGHNEQFF. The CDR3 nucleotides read TGTGCCAGCAGCGTAGAGGACAGGGGCCACAATGAGCAGTTCTTC.